This T cell receptor (beta chain) was observed in a study of blood T cell repertoires in COVID-19. On the study more broadly: The United States, Italy and Spain were the sources of the acute and convalescent COVID-19 samples.

Cohorts were assigned according to the clinical history that participants reported. Exposed volunteers were people who met a COVID-19 case within 2 weeks before study entry. V was clipped by 0 bases and J by 1 base; unmatched bases: 2. Per the germline V gene, CDR1 is MNHEY and CDR2 is SVGAGI. CDR3 size: 16 residues. In the source study's methods: Estimated nucleated cell counts came from reference gene primer amplification. Profiled with immunoSEQ multiplex PCR; TCRdb holds only in-frame clones, not every one. V and J calls and clone size are those listed in that table; D and trimming were worked out from the DNA. This sample has 120,000 to 150,000 clones, with 87% found just once.

The sample comprised PBMCs or T cells enriched from blood (not recorded which). V and J are TRBV6-5 and TRBJ2-4; 8 bases are a match to TRBD2. This receptor was identified in a woman in her 40s who had been exposed to COVID-19. CDR3 loop: CASSYSGLAAKNIQYF. Here the CDR3 DNA reads TGTGCCAGCAGTTACTCCGGACTAGCTGCCAAAAACATTCAGTACTTC.